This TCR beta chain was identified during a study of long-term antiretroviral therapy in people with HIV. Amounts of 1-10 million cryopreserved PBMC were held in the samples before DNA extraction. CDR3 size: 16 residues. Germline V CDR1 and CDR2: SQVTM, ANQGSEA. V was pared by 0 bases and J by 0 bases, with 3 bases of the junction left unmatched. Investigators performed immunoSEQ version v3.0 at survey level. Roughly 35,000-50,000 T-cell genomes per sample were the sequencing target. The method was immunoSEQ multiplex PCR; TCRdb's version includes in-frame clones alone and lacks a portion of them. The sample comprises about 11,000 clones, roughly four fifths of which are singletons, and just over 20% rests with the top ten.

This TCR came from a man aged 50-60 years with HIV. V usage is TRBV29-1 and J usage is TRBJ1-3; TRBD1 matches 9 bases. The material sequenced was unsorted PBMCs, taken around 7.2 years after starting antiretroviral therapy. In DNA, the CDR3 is TGCAGCGTTGAAGAGCCGACAGGGGGCTCTGGAAACACCATATATTTT. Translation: CSVEEPTGGSGNTIYF. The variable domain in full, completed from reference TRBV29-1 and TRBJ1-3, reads SAVISQKPSRDICQRGTSLTIQCQVDSQVTMMFWYRQQPGQSLTLIATANQGSEATYESGFVIDKFPISRPNLTFSTLTVSNMSPEDSSIYLCSVEEPTGGSGNTIYFGEGSWLTVV.